These T cell receptor beta chains were read from a single sample in a study of blood T cell repertoires in COVID-19. Profiled with immunoSEQ multiplex PCR; TCRdb holds only in-frame clones, not every one. The sample lists around 150,000 clones; around four fifths were seen once. The sample comprised peripheral blood. The receptors come from an older man with acute or convalescent COVID-19. The CDR3 runs from the conserved cysteine through the conserved F or W. A D gene is named only where the DNA matches it firmly. Not every row has a clone size; where given, it reads once, few, many or a size class.

clone_size	d_call	j_call	v_call	cdr3_nt	cdr3_aa
-	TRBD2	TRBJ2-1	TRBV6-4	TGTGCCAGCAGCCTCGTAGCGGGGGCGAACACTGAGCAGTTCTTC	CASSLVAGANTEQFF
once	TRBD2	TRBJ2-7	TRBV9	TGTGCCAGCAGCGTTAGCGGGGGGGACTACGAGCAGTACTTC	CASSVSGGDYEQYF
-	-	TRBJ2-1	TRBV29-1	TGCAGCGTTGAAGACTTAGGGGTGAATGAGCAGTTCTTC	CSVEDLGVNEQFF
-	TRBD1	TRBJ2-5	TRBV18	TGTGCCAGCTCACCAGAATTAGGGGGCGCGCTGGAGACCCAGTACTTC	CASSPELGGALETQYF
-	-	TRBJ2-3	TRBV6-5	TGTGCCGGGCGGAGGGATATGGGAGATACGCAGTATTTT	CAGRRDMGDTQYF
once	-	TRBJ1-4	TRBV21-1	TGTGCCAGCAGCGCGACCCCAGGGGGCTTCAACAATGAAAAACTGTTTTTT	CASSATPGGFNNEKLFF
-	-	TRBJ1-1	TRBV5-8	TGTGCCAGCAGCCCCGGCGTGACGGGGACTTTAGTAGCTTTCTTT	CASSPGVTGTLVAFF
-	-	TRBJ2-3	TRBV6-5	TGTGCCAGCACCATTCGGTCCAGCACAGATACGCAGTATTTT	CASTIRSSTDTQYF
-	-	TRBJ1-1	TRBV29-1	TGCAGCGTTGTCCTGATCGAGGGTTCTGAAGCTTTCTTT	CSVVLIEGSEAFF
-	-	TRBJ1-3	TRBV3-1/TRBV3-2	TGTGCCAGCACCGCGACTGGTGTACCTGGAAACACCATATATTTT	CASTATGVPGNTIYF
once	TRBD2	TRBJ2-3	TRBV24-1	TGTGCCACCACCCCCGGGACTAGCGGGGCTCCAGATACGCAGTATTTT	CATTPGTSGAPDTQYF
-	TRBD2	TRBJ2-7	TRBV11-2	TGTGCCAGCAGCCTAGGACTAGCGGGATACGAGCAGTACTTC	CASSLGLAGYEQYF
-	-	TRBJ2-1	TRBV5-5	TGTGCCACCAAGCATCTGCAGGGCTACAATGAGCAGTTCTTC	CATKHLQGYNEQFF
-	-	TRBJ1-1	TRBV7-9	TGTGCCAGCAGCCTAACTATGAACACTGAAGCTTTCTTT	CASSLTMNTEAFF
-	-	TRBJ1-1	TRBV19	TGTGCCAGTAGTATACACGGGAACACTGAAGCTTTCTTT	CASSIHGNTEAFF
-	TRBD1	TRBJ2-3	TRBV19	TGTGCCAGTAGAAAGGGACAGGGGGCAGATACGCAGTATTTT	CASRKGQGADTQYF
-	-	TRBJ2-5	TRBV9	TGTGCCAGCAGCGTAGATCCAGGGGCTGAAGAGGGGACCCAGTACTTC	CASSVDPGAEEGTQYF
-	TRBD1	TRBJ1-6	TRBV6-6	TGTGCCAGCAACAGACAGGGGATCGATAATTCACCCCTCCACTTT	CASNRQGIDNSPLHF
-	-	TRBJ2-1	TRBV7-9	TGTGCCAGCAGCTACTACGGGACACCCTCCTACAATGAGCAGTTCTTC	CASSYYGTPSYNEQFF
once	-	TRBJ2-7	TRBV9	TGTGCCAGCAGCCGACCCGGCGGCGAGCAGTACTTC	CASSRPGGEQYF
-	-	TRBJ1-1	TRBV5-1	TGCGCCAGCAGGGGGCCTACAGGGACCTTGAACACTGAAGCTTTCTTT	CASRGPTGTLNTEAFF
-	TRBD2	TRBJ2-1	TRBV5-4	TGTGCCAGCAGCTTAGCCGGGACTAGCGGGAGGGCCGACGATGAGCAGTTCTTC	CASSLAGTSGRADDEQFF
-	-	TRBJ2-2	TRBV7-2	TGTGCCAGCAGCTTAGATCGGGGTATTGCCGGGGAGCTGTTTTTT	CASSLDRGIAGELFF
-	TRBD1	TRBJ2-5	TRBV4-2	TGTGCCAGCAGGGCCGGACAGGGTGGCCAAGAGACCCAGTACTTC	CASRAGQGGQETQYF
-	-	TRBJ2-2	TRBV6-5	TGTGCCAGTTCCCTACCAGGGCCGAACACCGGGGAGCTGTTTTTT	CASSLPGPNTGELFF
few	-	TRBJ2-7	TRBV9	TGTGCCAGCAGCGTAGGGCTAGACTCCTACGAGCAGTACTTC	CASSVGLDSYEQYF
-	-	TRBJ2-1	TRBV5-4	TGTGCCAGCAGCTTGGCCGCGGGCGATGAGCAGTTCTTC	CASSLAAGDEQFF
-	-	TRBJ2-7	TRBV19	TGTGCCAGTAGTTTTCGGACGGGAAAGTACGAGCAGTACTTC	CASSFRTGKYEQYF
-	-	TRBJ2-3	TRBV30	TGTGCCTGGAGTACATGGGGGCGGACAGATACGCAGTATTTT	CAWSTWGRTDTQYF
few	-	TRBJ1-3	TRBV19	TGTGCCAGTAGCATCCCGGCCAGGGAACGCGGAAACACCATATATTTT	CASSIPARERGNTIYF
-	TRBD1	TRBJ1-1	TRBV2	TGTGCCAGCATACAGGGGGCTGAGACAACTGAAGCTTTCTTT	CASIQGAETTEAFF
-	-	TRBJ1-3	TRBV19	TGTGCCAGTAGTATAACGTCGGGGACACTCTCAATTTTGTATTTT	CASSITSGTLSILYF
-	-	TRBJ2-7	TRBV21-1	TGTGCCGGGAGAGAAGGGGGACAGGGGGCCTACGAGCAGTACTTC	CAGREGGQGAYEQYF
-	TRBD1	TRBJ1-1	TRBV11-2	TGTGCCAGCAGCGGACAGGGGGACACTGAAGCTTTCTTT	CASSGQGDTEAFF
-	-	TRBJ1-2	TRBV28	TGTGCCAGCATTCAAGGAGGGCAGGAAACGAACTATGGCTACACCTTC	CASIQGGQETNYGYTF
-	-	TRBJ2-5	TRBV5-1	TGCGCCAGCAGCATCCAGGGGCAAGAGACCCAGTACTTC	CASSIQGQETQYF
-	-	TRBJ2-1	TRBV20-1	TGCAGTGCTAGTTTGGGCGTCCAGGAAACTTACAATGAGCAGTTCTTC	CSASLGVQETYNEQFF
-	-	TRBJ1-5	TRBV6-1	TGTGCCAGCAGTGGGCCCTGGGCCGATAGCAATCAGCCCCAGCATTTT	CASSGPWADSNQPQHF
once	-	TRBJ2-7	TRBV7-9	TGTGCCAGCAGCTCCGCCGGGACTGCCTCCTACGAGCAGTACTTC	CASSSAGTASYEQYF
-	-	TRBJ2-1	TRBV21-1	TGTGCCAGCAGCCCCCGGCGAGAGGAGTTGCCCTACAATGAGCAGTTCTTC	CASSPRREELPYNEQFF
-	TRBD1	TRBJ2-5	TRBV15	TGTGCCACCAGCAGAGCTCGACAGACAGGGTTGGAGACCCAGTACTTC	CATSRARQTGLETQYF
-	TRBD2	TRBJ2-1	TRBV6-2/TRBV6-3	TGTGCCAGCAGTTCAGGGACTATATTCAATGAGCAGTTCTTC	CASSSGTIFNEQFF
once	-	TRBJ2-3	TRBV5-1	TGCGCCAGCACGGGGACAGATACGCAGTATTTT	CASTGTDTQYF
-	-	TRBJ1-4	TRBV18	TGTGCCAGCTCACCTAAGGGCCCGGGACTAACTAATGAAAAACTGTTTTTT	CASSPKGPGLTNEKLFF
-	TRBD1	TRBJ1-2	TRBV28	TGTGCCAGCAGTTTATTGCGACAGGGGATTAGGAGGGACTATGGCTACACCTTC	CASSLLRQGIRRDYGYTF
-	-	TRBJ1-6	TRBV7-3	TGTGCCAGCAGCGAGACAGAGGATTCACCCCTCCACTTT	CASSETEDSPLHF
-	-	TRBJ2-5	TRBV7-9	TGTGCCAGCAGCACCGGAGAGACCCAGTACTTC	CASSTGETQYF
-	-	TRBJ1-6	TRBV12-3/TRBV12-4	TGTGCCAGCTCCGGCTCCTATAATTCACCCCTCCACTTT	CASSGSYNSPLHF